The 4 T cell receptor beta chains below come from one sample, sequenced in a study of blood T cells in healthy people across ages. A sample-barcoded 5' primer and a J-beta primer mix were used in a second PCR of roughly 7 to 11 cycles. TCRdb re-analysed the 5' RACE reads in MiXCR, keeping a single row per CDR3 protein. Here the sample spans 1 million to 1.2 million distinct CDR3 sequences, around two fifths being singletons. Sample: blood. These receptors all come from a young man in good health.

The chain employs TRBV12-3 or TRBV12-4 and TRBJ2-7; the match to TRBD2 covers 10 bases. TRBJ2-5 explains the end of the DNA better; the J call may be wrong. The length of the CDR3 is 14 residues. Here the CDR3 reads CASTTGLAPETQYF. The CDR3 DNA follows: TGTGCCAGCACTACGGGACTAGCGCCGGAGACCCAGTACTTC.

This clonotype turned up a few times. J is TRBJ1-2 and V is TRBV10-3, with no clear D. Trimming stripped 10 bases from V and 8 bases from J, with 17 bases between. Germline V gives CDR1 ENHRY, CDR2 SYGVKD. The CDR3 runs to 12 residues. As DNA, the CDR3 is TGTGCCACCACATGGGCGGGAGGAGGCTACACCTTC. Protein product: CATTWAGGGYTF.

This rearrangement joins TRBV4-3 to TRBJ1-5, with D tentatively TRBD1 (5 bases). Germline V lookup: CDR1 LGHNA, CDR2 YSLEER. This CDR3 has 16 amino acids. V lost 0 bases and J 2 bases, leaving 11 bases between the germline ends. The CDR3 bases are TGCGCCAGCAGCCAAGATGGGGGATACGGCAATCAGCCCCAGCATTTT. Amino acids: CASSQDGGYGNQPQHF.

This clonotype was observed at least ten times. CDR3 sequence (DNA): TGCAGTGCTAGTCCCGGGACAGCCTACGAGCAGTACTTC. This gives the protein CSASPGTAYEQYF. V and J are TRBV20-1 and TRBJ2-7; 7 nucleotides align to TRBD1. This CDR3 has 13 residues. V lost 3 bases and J lost 2; bases outside the gene matches: 4. CDR1 is DFQATT and CDR2 is SNEGSKA in the germline V gene (reference sequence).